This record concerns one T cell receptor (beta chain) sequence. The antigen is unknown. The CDR3 totals 13 residues. Trimming left V 5 bases short and J 4 bases short, with 9 bases between. The V gene's germline CDR1 is MNHEY and CDR2 SMNVEV (reference sequence). The sample is drawn from a study of PD-1 blockade in classical Hodgkin lymphoma. The repertoire was sequenced with immunoSEQ multiplex PCR; TCRdb's copy has only in-frame clones and lacks some. The sample contains more than 20,000 clones, about 72% of which appear only once. Study-wide results and limits: Repertoire difference causes, possibly disease activity or prior therapy, remain undefined.

Time point meaning: cycle 4 day 1 (C4D1), after more than 5 weeks of nivolumab. Autologous stem cell transplantation was followed by relapse in every patient, and brentuximab vedotin exposure varied. Purified CD4+ T cells were obtained from thawed PBMCs through magnetic negative selection. The source is a human donor with classical Hodgkin lymphoma. The specimen was CD4+ T cells from blood, collected before the fourth cycle of nivolumab. The chain combines TRBV27 with TRBJ1-5; weak D call: TRBD1 (6 bases). CDR3 nucleotides: TGTGCCAGCAGTAGGGGGTTGAATCAGCCCCAGCATTTT. Amino acids: CASSRGLNQPQHF.